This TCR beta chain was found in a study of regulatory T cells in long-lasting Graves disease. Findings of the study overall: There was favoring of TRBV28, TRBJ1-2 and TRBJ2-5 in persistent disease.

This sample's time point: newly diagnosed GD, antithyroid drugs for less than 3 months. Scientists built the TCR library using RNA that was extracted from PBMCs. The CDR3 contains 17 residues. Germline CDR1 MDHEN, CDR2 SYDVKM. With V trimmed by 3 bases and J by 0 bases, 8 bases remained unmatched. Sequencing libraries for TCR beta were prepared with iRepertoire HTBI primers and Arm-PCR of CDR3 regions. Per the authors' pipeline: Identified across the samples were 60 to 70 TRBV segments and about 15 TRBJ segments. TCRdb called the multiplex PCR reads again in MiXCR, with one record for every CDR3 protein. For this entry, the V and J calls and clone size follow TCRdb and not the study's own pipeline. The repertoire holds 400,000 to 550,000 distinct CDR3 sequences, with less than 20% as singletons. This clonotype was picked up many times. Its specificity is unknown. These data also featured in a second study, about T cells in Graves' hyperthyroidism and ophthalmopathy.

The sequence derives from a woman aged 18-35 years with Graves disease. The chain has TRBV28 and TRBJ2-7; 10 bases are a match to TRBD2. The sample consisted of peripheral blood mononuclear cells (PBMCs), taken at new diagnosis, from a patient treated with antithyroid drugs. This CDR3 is CASSFGLAGVNSYEQYF. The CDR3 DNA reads TGTGCCAGCAGTTTCGGGCTAGCGGGAGTTAACTCCTACGAGCAGTACTTC.